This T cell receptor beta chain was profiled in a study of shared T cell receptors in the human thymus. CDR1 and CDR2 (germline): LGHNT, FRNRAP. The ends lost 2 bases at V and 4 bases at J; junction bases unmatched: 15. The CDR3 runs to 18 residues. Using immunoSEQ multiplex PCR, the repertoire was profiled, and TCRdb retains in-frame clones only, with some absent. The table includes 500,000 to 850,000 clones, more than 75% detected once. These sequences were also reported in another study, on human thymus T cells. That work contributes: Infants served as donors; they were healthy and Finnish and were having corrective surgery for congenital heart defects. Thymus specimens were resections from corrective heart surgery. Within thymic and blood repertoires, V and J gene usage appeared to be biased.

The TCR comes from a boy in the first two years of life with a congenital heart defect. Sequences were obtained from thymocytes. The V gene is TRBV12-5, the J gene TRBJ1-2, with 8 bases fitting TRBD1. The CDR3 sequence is CASGLYPPPGQGGYGYTF. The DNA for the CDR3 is TGTGCTAGTGGTTTGTATCCACCGCCCGGACAGGGCGGCTATGGCTACACCTTC.